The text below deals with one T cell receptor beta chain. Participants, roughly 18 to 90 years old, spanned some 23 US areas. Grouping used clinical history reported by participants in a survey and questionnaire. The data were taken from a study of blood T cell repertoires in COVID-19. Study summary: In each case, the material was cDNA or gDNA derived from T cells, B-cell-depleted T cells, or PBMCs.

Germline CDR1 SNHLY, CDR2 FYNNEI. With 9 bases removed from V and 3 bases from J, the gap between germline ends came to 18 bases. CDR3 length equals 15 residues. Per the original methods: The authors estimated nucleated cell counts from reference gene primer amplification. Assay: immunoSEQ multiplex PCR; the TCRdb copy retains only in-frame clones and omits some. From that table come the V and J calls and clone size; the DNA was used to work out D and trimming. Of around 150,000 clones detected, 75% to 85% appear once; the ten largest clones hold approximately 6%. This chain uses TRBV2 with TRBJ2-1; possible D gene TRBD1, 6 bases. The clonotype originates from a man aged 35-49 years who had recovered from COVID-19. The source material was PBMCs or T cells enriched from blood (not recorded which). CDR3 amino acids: CASSAGTPNYNEQFF. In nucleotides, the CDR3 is TGTGCCAGTAGCGCCGGGACACCGAACTACAATGAGCAGTTCTTC.